The next 28 T cell receptor beta chains were all read from a single sample in a study of cytomegalovirus exposure and HLA in healthy donors (dated by TCRdb to 2017 to 2019). Library method: the immunoSEQ multiplex PCR assay. For the multiplex PCR, a mixture combining 60 forward primers for TCR Vbeta segments and 13 reverse primers for TCR Jbeta segments was used. In its TCRdb copy, this immuneACCESS table keeps in-frame sequences only and misses some clones. Where compared with another copy, unresolved V genes explain less than half of these, and the others have no known cause. This sample is represented by approximately 140,000 clones; about 78% of them were singletons. The ten largest clones capture approximately 2.6% of the sample. Sequencing was carried out using PBMCs. These receptors originate from a human donor in good health.

This clone was detected a few times. This sequence joins TRBV10-1 and TRBJ1-5, with D perhaps matching TRBD1 (5 bases). Trimming stripped 4 bases from V and 4 bases from J, with 20 bases between. This CDR3 has 17 amino acids. Germline assignment: CDR1 WNHNN and CDR2 SYGVQD (reference sequence). The CDR3 DNA reads as TGCGCCAGCAGTGTAAGTGAAGGGGAACATTCGAATCAGCCCCAGCATTTT. As protein: CASSVSEGEHSNQPQHF.

This clone occurred a few times. The chain employs TRBV6-5 and TRBJ1-1; no clear D. The length of the CDR3 is 12 residues. Deletions cut 5 bases from V and 5 bases from J, with 9 bases between. The V gene's germline CDR1 is MNHEY and CDR2 SVGAGI. In DNA, the CDR3 is TGTGCCAGCAGTGACACATGGACTGAAGCTTTCTTT. This sequence encodes CASSDTWTEAFF.

This chain joins TRBV18 and TRBJ1-5; D is unclear. The germline V gene has CDR1 KGHSH and CDR2 LQKENI. With 4 bases removed from V and 5 bases from J, the gap between germline ends came to 15 bases. The CDR3 extends over 15 amino acids. CDR3 in amino acids: CASSLVDSGHQPQHF. The CDR3, as DNA: TGTGCCAGCTCACTTGTTGACTCGGGTCATCAGCCCCAGCATTTT.

The chain combines TRBV7-3 with TRBJ2-5, with TRBD1 as a possible D gene (6 bases). V dropped 4 bases and J dropped 5 bases, with 14 bases sitting between them. The CDR3 spans 14 residues. Germline V gene data show CDR1 as SGHTA and CDR2 as FQGTGA. CDR3 DNA sequence: TGTGCCAGCAGCTCCACTAGGGGGAGCGAGACCCAGTACTTC. It translates to CASSSTRGSETQYF.

The chain joins TRBV7-2 to TRBJ1-6; tentatively, D is TRBD1 (6 bases). This CDR3 is built from 18 residues. The germline V gene encodes CDR1 SGHTA and CDR2 FQGNSA. V was shortened by 1 base and J by 10 bases, with 23 bases between the two germline ends. CDR3 amino acids: CASSLVPPTTGLGSPLHF. CDR3 nucleotide sequence: TGTGCCAGCAGCTTAGTCCCCCCCACGACAGGTTTGGGGTCACCCCTCCACTTT.

This rearrangement joins TRBV7-2 to TRBJ2-1; D gene unclear. Germline-derived CDR1 and CDR2 are SGHTA and FQGNSA. Between the trimmed V and J ends, which lost 6 bases and 3 bases, there was a span of 15 bases. CDR3 size: 15 residues. As DNA, the CDR3 is TGTGCCAGCAGGCTAGAAGTACAAGTCTACAATGAGCAGTTCTTC. Protein: CASRLEVQVYNEQFF. The variable domain in full, completed from reference TRBV7-2 and TRBJ2-1, reads GAGVSQSPSNKVTEKGKDVELRCDPISGHTALYWYRQSLGQGLEFLIYFQGNSAPDKSGLPSDRFSAERTGGSVSTLTIQRTQQEDSAVYLCASRLEVQVYNEQFFGPGTRLTVL.

This chain uses TRBV7-7 with TRBJ2-7, with D possibly TRBD2 on 5 matching bases. The CDR3 is 13 residues long. Between the trimmed V and J ends, which lost 4 bases and 7 bases, there was a span of 14 bases. The germline CDR1 and CDR2 sequences are SSHAT and FNYEAQ (reference sequence). The CDR3, as DNA: TGTGCCAGCAGCTCAGATAAGACGGGGGAGCAGTACTTC. It is translated as CASSSDKTGEQYF. The whole variable domain, filled in from reference TRBV7-7 and TRBJ2-7, reads GAGVSQSPRYKVTKRGQDVTLRCDPISSHATLYWYQQALGQGPEFLTYFNYEAQPDKSGLPSDRFSAERPEGSISTLTIQRTEQRDSAMYRCASSSDKTGEQYFGPGTRLTVT.

The chain combines TRBV2 with TRBJ2-1; 7 positions match TRBD2. This CDR3 region has 16 residues. V dropped 3 bases and J dropped 1; count of bases not matched to a gene: 6. CDR1 and CDR2 from the germline V gene are SNHLY and FYNNEI. The CDR3 region is CASSDWSGNSYNEQFF. The CDR3, as DNA: TGTGCCAGCAGTGACTGGAGCGGGAATTCCTACAATGAGCAGTTCTTC.

The J gene is TRBJ1-1, the V gene TRBV9; D perhaps matches TRBD1 (6 bases). Trimming shortened V by 4 bases and J by 4 bases, and 8 bases separated the two germline ends. Looked up from germline, CDR1 is SGDLS and CDR2 is YYNGEE. This CDR3 contains 12 residues. The chain's CDR3 is CASSPGATEAFF. The CDR3 nucleotides read TGTGCCAGCAGCCCAGGGGCCACTGAAGCTTTCTTT.

Points on this clone: A junction end diverges from the germline sequence, so it may reflect a read error. The chain couples TRBV7-9 to TRBJ2-7, with 7 bases matching TRBD1. Germline loops: CDR1 SEHNR, CDR2 FQNEAQ (reference sequence). This CDR3 is built from 16 residues. The DNA for the CDR3 is TGTTCCAGCAGCTCAGACAGGGTGAGGGGCTCCTACGAGCAGTACTTC. This sequence encodes CSSSSDRVRGSYEQYF. Full variable domain (rest looked up from reference TRBV7-9 and TRBJ2-7): DTGVSQNPRHKITKRGQNVTFRCDPISEHNRLYWYRQTLGQGPEFLTYFQNEAQLEKSRLLSDRFSAERPKGSFSTLEIQRTEQGDSAMYLCSSSSDRVRGSYEQYFGPGTRLTVT.

This clone showed up just a few times. This rearrangement joins TRBV5-1 to TRBJ2-1; D remains unclear. Germline V gives CDR1 SGHRS, CDR2 YFSETQ. The CDR3 is 13 amino acids. Between the trimmed V and J ends, which lost 5 bases and 8 bases, there was a span of 14 bases. The CDR3 protein is CASSSTVNDEQFF. Written as DNA, the CDR3 is TGCGCCAGCAGTTCTACTGTGAACGATGAGCAGTTCTTC. The whole variable domain, remainder taken from reference TRBV5-1 and TRBJ2-1, is KAGVTQTPRYLIKTRGQQVTLSCSPISGHRSVSWYQQTPGQGLQFLFEYFSETQRNKGNFPGRFSGRQFSNSRSEMNVSTLELGDSALYLCASSSTVNDEQFFGPGTRLTVL.

This chain connects TRBV5-1 to TRBJ2-7; 7 nucleotides agree with TRBD2. V dropped 4 bases and J dropped 2; count of bases not matched to a gene: 6. Germline V lookup: CDR1 SGHRS, CDR2 YFSETQ. The CDR3 is made up of 14 amino acids. In DNA, the CDR3 is TGCGCCAGCAGCGAGAGGGAGGGCCCCTACGAGCAGTACTTC. This gives the protein CASSEREGPYEQYF.

The chain has TRBV7-2 and TRBJ1-5; possible D gene TRBD1, 5 bases. Trimming cost V 0 bases and J 6 bases, with 12 bases left between them. The CDR3 spans 15 residues. Germline CDR1 SGHTA, CDR2 FQGNSA. DNA of the CDR3: TGTGCCAGCAGCTTAGCGAGGGCGGGGGGTCAGCCCCAGCATTTT. Translated: CASSLARAGGQPQHF.

This chain joins TRBV5-5 and TRBJ2-2; 10 nucleotides match TRBD2. Germline values: CDR1 SGHKS, CDR2 YYEKEE (reference sequence). V gave up 4 bases and J gave up 7 bases; unmatched junction bases: 7. The CDR3 length is 15 residues. The CDR3 loop reads CASSPLAGVVGELFF. CDR3 coding DNA: TGTGCCAGCAGCCCGCTAGCGGGAGTCGTCGGGGAGCTGTTTTTT.

This sequence joins TRBV7-2 and TRBJ1-1; 8 bases are shared with TRBD1. Per the germline V gene, CDR1 is SGHTA and CDR2 is FQGNSA. J lost 11 bases, V lost 1 base, and 6 bases had no gene match. This CDR3 has 13 residues. CDR3 sequence (DNA): TGTGCCAGCAGCTTAGGACAGGGGCTTTTTGCTTTCTTT. Translation: CASSLGQGLFAFF.

The V and J genes are TRBV29-1 and TRBJ1-4; a possible D gene is TRBD1 (6 bases). This CDR3 is 13 amino acids long. Germline V gives CDR1 SQVTM, CDR2 ANQGSEA. Trimming took 4 bases from V and 3 from J, leaving 9 bases between them. This chain's CDR3 is CSVAGDANEKLFF. In nucleotides, the CDR3 is TGCAGCGTTGCAGGGGATGCTAATGAAAAACTGTTTTTT.

The chain combines TRBV27 with TRBJ2-7; 13 bases are a match to TRBD2. Germline CDR1 and CDR2: MNHEY and SMNVEV (reference sequence). The CDR3 length is 19 residues. V trimming: 4 bases; J trimming: 5 bases; junction bases outside the gene matches: 17. DNA of the CDR3: TGTGCCAGCAGTTCCTTCGAGAGGACTAGCGGGAGAGCCCCACACGAGCAGTACTTC. Translating it yields CASSSFERTSGRAPHEQYF.

This clone was observed once. This chain joins TRBV15 and TRBJ2-3, with D possibly being TRBD2 (5 bases). Germline-derived CDR1 and CDR2 are LNHNV and YYDKDF (reference sequence). The CDR3 loop spans 12 amino acids. V was pared by 8 bases and J by 7 bases, with 13 bases between. The CDR3 coding sequence is TGTGCCACCGGTGTTATAGCGAATACGCAGTATTTT. It translates to CATGVIANTQYF.

The rearrangement joins TRBV11-2 to TRBJ1-1, with a tentative D call TRBD1 (5 bases). The V end was cut by 1 base, the J end by 0 bases, with 12 bases between. The CDR3 extends over 16 amino acids. In germline, CDR1 is SGHAT, CDR2 FQNNGV. Here the CDR3 reads CASSLGQGRVNTEAFF. In DNA, the CDR3 is TGTGCCAGCAGCTTAGGTCAAGGCAGGGTGAACACTGAAGCTTTCTTT.

The CDR3 is CASSFPGYQETQYF. CDR3 bases: TGTGCCAGCAGCTTCCCAGGGTACCAAGAGACCCAGTACTTC. J is TRBJ2-5 and V is TRBV7-9; tentatively, D is TRBD1 (5 bases). The germline CDR1 and CDR2 sequences are SEHNR and FQNEAQ (reference sequence). V lost 3 bases, J lost 0 bases, and 8 bases lay in between. This CDR3 has 14 residues.

The rearrangement uses TRBV5-4 and TRBJ2-5; a weak D match, TRBD2 (6 bases). The CDR3 consists of 17 residues. Trimming took 0 bases from V and 5 from J, leaving 20 bases between them. In germline, CDR1 is SGHNT, CDR2 YYREEE (reference sequence). DNA of the CDR3: TGTGCCAGCAGCTTGGGCGCCGGGCGGGGCGACCGGGAGACCCAGTACTTC. Protein sequence: CASSLGAGRGDRETQYF.

The CDR3 bases are TGTGCCTGGAGTGTAAGGGCAGGGACTGTGGGCTACACCTTC. As protein: CAWSVRAGTVGYTF. This chain connects TRBV30 to TRBJ1-2; possibly TRBD1 for D (5 bases). The V end was cut by 0 bases, the J end by 8 bases, with 16 bases between. This CDR3 has 14 amino acids. Germline V lookup: CDR1 GTSNPN, CDR2 SVGIG (reference sequence).

This clone turned up a few times. The chain joins TRBV10-1 to TRBJ2-1; 11 bases are a match to TRBD2. The CDR3 sequence is 16 residues long. The V and J ends lost 4 bases and 1 base, in that order; junction bases with no gene match: 3. Germline-derived CDR1 and CDR2 are WNHNN and SYGVQD (reference sequence). The CDR3 region is CASSGTSGSSYNEQFF. The CDR3 DNA reads TGCGCCAGCAGTGGAACTAGCGGGAGTTCCTACAATGAGCAGTTCTTC.

The V and J genes are TRBV7-9 and TRBJ2-7, with D perhaps TRBD1 (5 bases). The germline V gene has CDR1 SEHNR and CDR2 FQNEAQ (reference sequence). The V end was cut by 4 bases, the J end by 5 bases, with 12 bases between. This CDR3 region has 13 residues. The CDR3 DNA sequence: TGTGCCAGCAGCTCATACCTCAGGGACGAGCAGTACTTC. It is translated as CASSSYLRDEQYF.

The genes are TRBV25-1 and TRBJ2-7; 8 positions agree with TRBD1. The CDR3 contains 14 residues. Per the germline V gene, CDR1 is MGHDK and CDR2 is SYGVNS. V shed 4 bases, J shed 4 bases, and the junction held 6 bases outside the gene matches. This CDR3 is CASSVAGGGYEQYF. As DNA, the CDR3 is TGTGCCAGCAGTGTGGCAGGGGGCGGGTACGAGCAGTACTTC.

The chain recombines TRBV11-2 with TRBJ2-3; 12 bases are shared with TRBD2. The junction had 3 bases not matched to a gene; V was cut back by 1 base and J by 4 bases. The CDR3 totals 16 residues. CDR1 and CDR2 (germline): SGHAT, FQNNGV. Here the CDR3 reads CASSLGLAGVADTQYF. The DNA for the CDR3 is TGTGCCAGCAGCTTAGGACTAGCGGGAGTGGCAGATACGCAGTATTTT.

This chain uses TRBV21-1 with TRBJ1-4. TRBV21-1 is noted as a pseudogene. This CDR3 is 15 amino acids long. The CDR3 loop reads CASSKKGGRREKLFF. In DNA form, the CDR3 reads TGTGCCAGCAGCAAAAAGGGGGGGCGCCGGGAAAAACTGTTTTTT.

The V gene is TRBV6-5, the J gene TRBJ2-7; D gene unclear. This CDR3 comprises 15 residues. Trimming left V 2 bases short and J 0 bases short, with 11 bases between. CDR1 is MNHEY and CDR2 is SVGAGI in the germline V gene. The CDR3 loop reads CASSYLGQSSYEQYF. The DNA for the CDR3 is TGTGCCAGCAGTTACCTTGGGCAGAGCTCCTACGAGCAGTACTTC.